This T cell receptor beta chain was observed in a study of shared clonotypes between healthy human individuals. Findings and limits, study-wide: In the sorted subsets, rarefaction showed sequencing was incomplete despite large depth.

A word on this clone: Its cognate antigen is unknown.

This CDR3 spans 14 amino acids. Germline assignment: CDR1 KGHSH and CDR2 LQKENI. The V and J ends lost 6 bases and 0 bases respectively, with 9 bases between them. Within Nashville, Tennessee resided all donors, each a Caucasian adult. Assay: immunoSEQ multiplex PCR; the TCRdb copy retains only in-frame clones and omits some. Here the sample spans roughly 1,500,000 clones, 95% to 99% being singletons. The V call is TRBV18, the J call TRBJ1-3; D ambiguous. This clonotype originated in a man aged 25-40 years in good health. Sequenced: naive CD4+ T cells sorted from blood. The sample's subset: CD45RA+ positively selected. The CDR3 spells CASSLGDSGNTIYF. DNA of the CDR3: TGTGCCAGCTCTCTCGGAGACTCTGGAAACACCATATATTTT.